Each of the 23 T cell receptor delta chains below was sequenced from the same sample in a study of γδ T cells in repeated Plasmodium falciparum infection. Bulk repertoires came from Vgamma9/Vdelta2+ or Vdelta2-negative gammadelta T cells flow-sorted from PBMC. TCRdb re-processed the multiplex PCR reads via CATT. Of tens of thousands of delta-chain clones listed, approximately 0.92% were seen once; the top ten hold 9% to 10%. The specimen sequenced was gamma-delta T cells from blood. Receptor source: a pool of human donors (malaria-infected and uninfected, not separated).

Only a few counts were recorded for this clone. TCRdb records a much larger clone's protein for this DNA, with a difference at residue 8 that likely arises from a read error; the protein given is the translation of the DNA. This chain joins TRDV1 and TRDJ1; tentatively, D is TRDD3 (6 bases). TCRdb records no J gene; here it was assigned by comparing the DNA to germline. Per germline, CDR1 TSWWSYY and CDR2 QGS. Trimming left V 4 bases short and J 4 bases short, with 28 bases between. There are 19 residues in the CDR3. CDR3 nucleotides: TGTGCTCTTGGGGCGATCCTCGGCCTGCGCCGGGGGACGGGCGATAAACTCATCTTT. It codes for CALGAILGLRRGTGDKLIF.

The sample holds a few counts of this clone. The amino acid sequence in TCRdb belongs to a much larger clone and departs from this DNA's translation at residue 5, likely a sequencing read error; the sequence shown is translated from the DNA. The chain combines TRDV1 with TRDJ1; TRDD2 agrees at 9 bases. TCRdb offers no J gene call, so here the DNA was matched to germline to obtain one. CDR3 length equals 23 residues. The germline gives CDR1 TSWWSYY, CDR2 QGS. Trimming at V came to 4 bases and at J to 0 bases, leaving 27 bases not matched to a gene. CDR3 protein: CALGGSPFLHITGDPQYTDKLIF. The CDR3 region has the DNA TGTGCTCTTGGGGGGTCGCCCTTCCTACATATAACTGGGGACCCTCAGTACACCGATAAACTCATCTTT.

Comments on this clone: TCRdb lists the protein of a much larger clone for this DNA, which differs at residue 5, so this is likely a read error; the protein given here is translated from the DNA itself. The rearrangement uses TRDV1 and TRDJ1; D may be TRDD2 (9 bases). The J gene, not given by TCRdb, was assigned here from a germline match of the nucleotide sequence. This CDR3 spans 18 amino acids. The germline CDR1 and CDR2 sequences are TSWWSYY and QGS. V lost 5 bases and J 3 bases, leaving 25 bases between the germline ends. CDR3 in amino acids: CALGRPSYVGIRPDKLIF. In DNA form, the CDR3 reads TGTGCTCTTGGGAGGCCTTCCTACGTAGGGATACGTCCCGATAAACTCATCTTT.

Judged by abundance, this clone is medium-sized. The same CDR3 is also encoded by other DNA sequences in this sample. The chain is built from TRDV1 and TRDJ1; TRDD2 aligns across 8 bases. The CDR3 covers 18 residues. V shed 7 bases and J 9 bases; nucleotides not matched to a gene: 25. Germline-derived CDR1 and CDR2 are TSWWSYY and QGS. CDR3 sequence (DNA): TGTGCTCTTGCCGTCGGGCTTCCTACTCCCCTACCCCTAGAACAACTCATCTTT. Translation gives CALAVGLPTPLPLEQLIF.

This clone was seen more than once but under ten times. The protein in TCRdb stems from a much larger clone and differs at residue 12 from this DNA's translation, likely a read error; here the protein is translated from the DNA. The rearrangement joins TRDV2 to TRDJ1; the D gene could be TRDD2 or TRDD3 (6 bases each). The J gene, absent from TCRdb, was called here by matching the DNA to germline. The ends were cut back, 1 base at V and 0 bases at J, with 23 bases in the middle. The CDR3 length is 19 residues. The germline CDR1 and CDR2 sequences are GEAIGNYY and EKD. CDR3 protein: CACDTGSYTGLHYTDKLIF. For the CDR3, the DNA is TGTGCCTGTGACACGGGATCCTACACTGGGCTACATTACACCGATAAACTCATCTTT.

This clone was seen repeatedly, ten times or more. This chain uses TRDV2 with TRDJ3; 11 nucleotides line up with TRDD3. The CDR3 totals 18 residues. J was trimmed by 1 base and V by 2 bases; bases with no gene match: 3. CDR1 GEAIGNYY and CDR2 EKD come from the germline V gene. The CDR3 DNA is TGTGCCTGTGACAGAGTGGGGGATACGTCCTGGGACACCCGACAGATGTTTTTC. Translating it yields CACDRVGDTSWDTRQMFF.

This clone has a handful of counts. With a far larger clone one base away, a read error is the likely cause. The sample contains more than one DNA sequence encoding this CDR3. CDR3 amino acids: CACDLMGYTDKLIF. The CDR3 DNA is TGTGCCTGTGACCTCATGGGATACACCGATAAACTCATCTTT. The gene calls are TRDV2 and TRDJ1; tentative D call: TRDD3 (5 bases). Germline matching of the DNA provided the J gene here, since TCRdb leaves it blank. Trimming took off 3 bases at V and 0 bases at J, with 10 bases between the two ends. Germline assignment: CDR1 GEAIGNYY and CDR2 EKD. The CDR3 consists of 14 residues.

On this clone itself: TCRdb lists the protein of a much larger clone for this DNA, which differs at residue 12, so this is likely a read error; the protein given here is translated from the DNA itself. This chain uses TRDV1 with TRDJ1; D call uncertain. The J gene is absent in TCRdb and was assigned here via DNA matching to germline. The germline CDR1 and CDR2 sequences are TSWWSYY and QGS. The CDR3 has 17 amino acids. V lost 3 bases and J 4 bases, leaving 21 bases between the germline ends. This CDR3 is CALGDTFQGGYSDKLIF. In nucleotides, the CDR3 is TGTGCTCTTGGGGATACATTCCAGGGAGGGTACAGCGATAAACTCATCTTT.

The table lists this clone with a few counts. This DNA's translation differs at residue 3 from TCRdb's protein, which comes from a much larger clone; a read error is likely, and the protein shown is translated from the DNA. The chain has TRDV1 and TRDJ1, with 11 nucleotides matching TRDD3. As TCRdb names no J gene, one was assigned here on the basis of a DNA match to germline. CDR3 length: 18 amino acids. Germline V gives CDR1 TSWWSYY, CDR2 QGS. DNA of the CDR3: TGTGCTCCTGGGGAACTTTACTGGGGGATAAGGTACACCGATAAACTCATCTTT. Residues: CAPGELYWGIRYTDKLIF.

In this sample, this clone turned up a few times. The TCRdb record carries a much larger clone's protein, which differs from this DNA's translation at residue 4; a read error is the likely cause, and the protein listed here is the DNA translation. The rearrangement links TRDV2 to TRDJ1; D is ambiguous. TCRdb gives no J gene; it was assigned here by matching the DNA to germline. In germline, CDR1 is GEAIGNYY, CDR2 EKD. The CDR3 totals 15 residues. V shed 7 bases and J shed 0 bases, with 17 bases lying between them. DNA for the CDR3: TGTGCCTGCAGCAAGGTTAGTTCGGACACCGATAAACTCATCTTT. Translated: CACSKVSSDTDKLIF.

Regarding this clone: TCRdb lists the protein of a much larger clone for this DNA, which differs at residue 15, so this is likely a read error; the protein given here is translated from the DNA itself. The chain carries TRDV1 and TRDJ1, with 10 positions matching TRDD3. From germline, CDR1 is TSWWSYY and CDR2 QGS. This CDR3 is 18 amino acids long. The CDR3 nucleotides are TGTGCTCTTGGGGAACTTCCCTGGGGGATAAATAGGATCGATAGACTCATCTTT. Its protein product is CALGELPWGINRIDRLIF.

On this clone: This DNA translates differently at residue 16 from the TCRdb protein, which is that of a much larger clone; a read error is likely, and the protein shown is the DNA's own translation. The J gene is TRDJ1, the V gene TRDV2, with D possibly TRDD3 on 7 matching bases. The J gene, absent from TCRdb, was called here by matching the DNA to germline. CDR1 and CDR2 from the germline V gene are GEAIGNYY and EKD. The CDR3 loop spans 19 amino acids. The CDR3 spells CACDRLPRGIQNDDDILIF. In nucleotides, the CDR3 is TGTGCCTGTGACAGACTTCCTCGCGGGATACAGAACGACGACGATATACTCATCTTT.

This clone was seen more than once but under ten times. TCRdb has a much larger clone's protein, which differs at residue 7 from the translation of this DNA, likely because of a read error; what is shown is the protein translated from the DNA. The CDR3 protein is CALGLPMGDTRRTDKLIF. CDR3 in DNA: TGTGCTCTTGGACTCCCTATGGGGGATACGCGCCGCACCGATAAACTCATCTTT. The genes are TRDV1 and TRDJ1; 11 bases line up with TRDD3. Germline CDR1 reads TSWWSYY; CDR2 reads QGS. The trim removed 6 bases at V and 1 base at J, leaving 13 bases unmatched. CDR3 length: 18 amino acids.

Of note for this clone: A read error is the likely source, as a far larger clone sits one nucleotide away. Within the sample, other DNA sequences also encode this same CDR3. The V gene is TRDV1, but the J gene lacks a call; the DNA was not compared with TRDD3, the D call given in the table. CDR3 length equals 19 residues. Looked up from germline, CDR1 is TSWWSYY and CDR2 is QGS. As DNA, the CDR3 is TGTGCTCTTGGGGAACTCGGGATCCCTACCGAATTAGGAAGGAGTAAGCTCATCTTT. Translated: CALGELGIPTELGRSKLIF.

Comments on this clone: The protein recorded in TCRdb matches a much larger clone and deviates from this DNA's translation at residue 5, suggesting a read error; the protein here is obtained by translating the DNA. The chain links TRDV2 to TRDJ2, with 8 nucleotides matching TRDD3. In the absence of a J gene in TCRdb, the DNA was matched to germline to assign it here. V was clipped by 3 bases and J by 7 bases; unmatched bases: 12. The germline V gene has CDR1 GEAIGNYY and CDR2 EKD. This CDR3 spans 16 amino acids. The CDR3 loop is CACDSVLPGGLAQLFF. CDR3 bases: TGTGCCTGTGACTCCGTTTTGCCTGGGGGACTAGCACAACTCTTCTTT.

Points on this clone: The protein that TCRdb holds for this DNA derives from a much larger clone and differs from the translated DNA at residue 11, which likely indicates a read error; the protein shown here is translated from the DNA. The genes are TRDV1 and TRDJ1, with no clear D. TCRdb offers no J gene call, so here the DNA was matched to germline to obtain one. V was shortened by 0 bases and J by 0 bases, with 17 bases between the two germline ends. CDR1 and CDR2 from the germline V gene are TSWWSYY and QGS. There are 18 residues in the CDR3. As DNA, the CDR3 is TGTGCTCTTGGGGAACTCGCCGCCCGATCGATGTACACCGATAAACTCATCTTT. Its translation: CALGELAARSMYTDKLIF.

This clone has more than one count but fewer than ten. The TCRdb protein comes from a much larger clone and disagrees with this DNA's translation at residue 12, likely due to a read error; the protein given here is derived from the DNA. The CDR3 loop is CALEAPFSSTDRLIF. DNA of the CDR3: TGTGCTCTTGAGGCCCCCTTCTCCTCCACCGATAGACTCATCTTT. This chain links TRDV1 with TRDJ1; TRDD2 might be the D (5 bases). TCRdb does not report a J gene; here it was assigned by matching the DNA to germline references. Germline V gives CDR1 TSWWSYY, CDR2 QGS. The CDR3 totals 15 residues.

Concerning this clone itself: TCRdb has a much larger clone's protein, which differs at residue 16 from the translation of this DNA, likely because of a read error; what is shown is the protein translated from the DNA. V usage is TRDV2 and J usage is TRDJ3; a possible D gene is TRDD3 (6 bases). The J gene was missing in TCRdb and was found by matching the end of the DNA to germline. CDR1 and CDR2 (germline): GEAIGNYY, EKD. The CDR3 totals 19 residues. CDR3 DNA sequence: TGTGCCTGTGACACCGTTGGGGGGGAAAGCTCCTGGGACACCCGAAAGATGTTTTTC. It is translated as CACDTVGGESSWDTRKMFF.

Details on this clone: A read error likely explains this, since a far larger clone differs by one base. This sample includes further DNA sequences coding for the same CDR3. J gene calling gave no result, while the V gene is TRDV2; the D call of TRDD3 is as the table states it, not checked on the DNA. This CDR3 has 18 amino acids. Germline V gene lookup returns CDR1 GEAIGNYY and CDR2 EKD. The CDR3 DNA reads as TGTGCCTGTGACCCCTACTGGGGGATACGGACTGGAACCGATAAACTCATCTTC. Translated, it gives CACDPYWGIRTGTDKLIF.

This clone was detected a few times. The protein TCRdb lists belongs to a much larger clone and differs from this DNA's translation at residue 3, which points to a read error; the protein shown is made from the DNA. V usage is TRDV2 and J usage is TRDJ1; 13 bases map to TRDD3. TCRdb carries no J gene annotation; the J gene was assigned here by matching the DNA with germline. The length of the CDR3 is 16 residues. Germline V gene sequence: CDR1 GEAIGNYY, CDR2 EKD. V was pared by 9 bases and J by 3 bases, with 12 bases of the junction left unmatched. For the CDR3, the DNA is TGTGCCCGTGTCCGTACTGGGGGATACGCCTCCGATAAACTCATCTTT. Its translation is CARVRTGGYASDKLIF.

This clone has only a few counts. A read error likely explains this, since a far larger clone differs by one base. The sample carries other DNA sequences with the same CDR3. The rearrangement joins TRDV1 to TRDJ1, with TRDD3 identical over 12 bases. TCRdb gives no J gene; it was assigned here by matching the DNA to germline. Germline V gene lookup returns CDR1 TSWWSYY and CDR2 QGS. The CDR3 has 24 residues. Here the CDR3 DNA reads TGTGCTCTTGGGCCACCCCCTCCTTCCTCCACCTCCTACTGGGGGATACACTACACCGACAAACTCATCTTT. Translated: CALGPPPPSSTSYWGIHYTDKLIF.

This clone appeared a few times. This DNA's translation and the protein TCRdb lists, from a much larger clone, do not match at residue 15, likely due to a read error; the protein shown is translated from the DNA. The rearrangement uses TRDV1 and TRDJ1, with 10 bases that match TRDD3. Germline-derived CDR1 and CDR2 are TSWWSYY and QGS. The junction had 24 bases not matched to a gene; V was cut back by 4 bases and J by 1 base. CDR3 length equals 22 residues. This CDR3 reads CALGATPQTVIGGYIFTDKLIF. CDR3 DNA sequence: TGTGCTCTTGGGGCAACCCCTCAAACCGTGATTGGGGGATACATCTTCACCGATAAACTCATCTTT.

This clone was observed at least ten times. The genes are TRDV2 and TRDJ1, with 13 bases identical to TRDD3. Trimming removed 0 bases from V and 1 base from J; junction bases left unmatched: 7. Germline V lookup: CDR1 GEAIGNYY, CDR2 EKD. This CDR3 is built from 18 residues. The CDR3 bases are TGTGCCTGTGACACCCTACTGGGGGATACGCGTTCCACCGATAAACTCATCTTT. Its translation is CACDTLLGDTRSTDKLIF.